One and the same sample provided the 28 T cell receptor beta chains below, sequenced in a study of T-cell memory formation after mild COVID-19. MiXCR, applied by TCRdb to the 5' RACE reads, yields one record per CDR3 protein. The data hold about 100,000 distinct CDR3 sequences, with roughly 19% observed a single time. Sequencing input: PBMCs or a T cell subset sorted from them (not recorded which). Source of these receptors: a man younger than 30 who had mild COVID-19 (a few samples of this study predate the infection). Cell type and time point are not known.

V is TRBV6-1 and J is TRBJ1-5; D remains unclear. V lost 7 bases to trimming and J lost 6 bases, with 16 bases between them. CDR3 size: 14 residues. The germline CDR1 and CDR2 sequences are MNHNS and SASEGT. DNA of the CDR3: TGTGCCAGCACCGTTAGCGCGGAAGGTCAGCCCCAGCATTTT. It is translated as CASTVSAEGQPQHF.

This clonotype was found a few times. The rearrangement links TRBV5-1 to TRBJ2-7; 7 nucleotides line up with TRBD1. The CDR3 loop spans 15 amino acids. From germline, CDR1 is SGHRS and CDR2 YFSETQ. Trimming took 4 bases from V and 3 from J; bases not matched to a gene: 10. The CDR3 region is CASSIRGPQGYEQYF. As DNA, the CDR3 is TGCGCCAGCAGCATAAGGGGGCCCCAGGGCTACGAGCAGTACTTC.

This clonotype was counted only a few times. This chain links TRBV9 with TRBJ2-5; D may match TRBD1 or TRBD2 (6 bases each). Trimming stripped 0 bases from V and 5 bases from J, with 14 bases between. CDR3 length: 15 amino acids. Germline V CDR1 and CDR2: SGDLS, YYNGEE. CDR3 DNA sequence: TGTGCCAGCAGCGTAGGTCGGGGGCCCGGGGAGACCCAGTACTTC. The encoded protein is CASSVGRGPGETQYF.

CDR3: CAISEGAGQTEAFF. In nucleotides, the CDR3 is TGTGCCATCAGTGAGGGGGCCGGGCAGACTGAAGCTTTCTTT. The genes are TRBV10-3 and TRBJ1-1, with D maybe TRBD1 (5 bases). This CDR3 is 14 amino acids long. V dropped 2 bases and J dropped 5 bases, with 12 bases sitting between them. The germline V gene has CDR1 ENHRY and CDR2 SYGVKD.

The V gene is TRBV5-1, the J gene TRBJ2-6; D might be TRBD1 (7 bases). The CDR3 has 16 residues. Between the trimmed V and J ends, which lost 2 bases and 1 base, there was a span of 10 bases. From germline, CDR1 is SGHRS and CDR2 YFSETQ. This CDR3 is CASSFPGGSGANVLTF. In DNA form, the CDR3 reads TGCGCCAGCAGCTTCCCAGGGGGGTCTGGGGCCAACGTCCTGACTTTC.

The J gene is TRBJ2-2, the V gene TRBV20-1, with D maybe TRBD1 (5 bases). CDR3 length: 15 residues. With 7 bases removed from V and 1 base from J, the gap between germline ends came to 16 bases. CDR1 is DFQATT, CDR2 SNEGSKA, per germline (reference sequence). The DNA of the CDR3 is TGCAGTGGTCGGCCAGGGTCCTTGAACACCGGGGAGCTGTTTTTT. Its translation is CSGRPGSLNTGELFF.

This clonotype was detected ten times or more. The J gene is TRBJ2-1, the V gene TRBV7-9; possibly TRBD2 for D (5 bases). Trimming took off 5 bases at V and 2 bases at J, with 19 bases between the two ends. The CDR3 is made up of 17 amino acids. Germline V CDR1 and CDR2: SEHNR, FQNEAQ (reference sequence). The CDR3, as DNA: TGTGCCAGCAGCCCCACATCCCGGGGAGCTACCTACAATGAGCAGTTCTTC. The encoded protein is CASSPTSRGATYNEQFF.

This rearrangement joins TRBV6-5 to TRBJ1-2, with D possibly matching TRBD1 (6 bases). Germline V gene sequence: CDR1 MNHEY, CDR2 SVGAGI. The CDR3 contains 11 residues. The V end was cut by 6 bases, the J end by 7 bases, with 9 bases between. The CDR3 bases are TGTGCCAGCAGAAGGGGGGGTGGCTACACCTTC. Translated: CASRRGGGYTF.

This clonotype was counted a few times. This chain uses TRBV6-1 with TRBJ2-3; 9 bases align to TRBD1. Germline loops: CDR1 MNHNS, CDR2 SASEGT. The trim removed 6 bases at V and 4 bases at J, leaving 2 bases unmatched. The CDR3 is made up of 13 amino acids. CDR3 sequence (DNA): TGTGCCAGCAGCCGACAGGGGGCAGATACGCAGTATTTT. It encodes CASSRQGADTQYF.

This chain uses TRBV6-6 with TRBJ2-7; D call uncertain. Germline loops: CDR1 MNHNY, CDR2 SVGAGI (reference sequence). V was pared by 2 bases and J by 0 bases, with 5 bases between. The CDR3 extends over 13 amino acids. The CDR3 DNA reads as TGTGCCAGCAGTTACGGTCCCTCCTACGAGCAGTACTTC. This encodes CASSYGPSYEQYF.

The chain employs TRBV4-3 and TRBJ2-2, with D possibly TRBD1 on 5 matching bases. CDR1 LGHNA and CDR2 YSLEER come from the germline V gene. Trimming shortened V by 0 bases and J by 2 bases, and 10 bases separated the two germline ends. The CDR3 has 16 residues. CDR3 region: CASSQDPQGNTGELFF. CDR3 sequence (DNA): TGCGCCAGCAGCCAAGATCCGCAGGGAAACACCGGGGAGCTGTTTTTT.

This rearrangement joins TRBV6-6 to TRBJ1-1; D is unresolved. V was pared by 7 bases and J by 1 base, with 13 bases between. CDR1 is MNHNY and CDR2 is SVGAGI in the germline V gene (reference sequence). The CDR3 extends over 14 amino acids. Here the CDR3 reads CASTVTDPNTEAFF. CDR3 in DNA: TGTGCCAGCACCGTAACAGACCCGAACACTGAAGCTTTCTTT.

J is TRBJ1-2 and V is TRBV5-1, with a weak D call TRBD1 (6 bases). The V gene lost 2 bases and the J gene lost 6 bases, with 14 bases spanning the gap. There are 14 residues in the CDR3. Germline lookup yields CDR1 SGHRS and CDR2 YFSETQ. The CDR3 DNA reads TGCGCCAGCAGCTTCGGGGGAGGGGGAAATGGCTACACCTTC. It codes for CASSFGGGGNGYTF.

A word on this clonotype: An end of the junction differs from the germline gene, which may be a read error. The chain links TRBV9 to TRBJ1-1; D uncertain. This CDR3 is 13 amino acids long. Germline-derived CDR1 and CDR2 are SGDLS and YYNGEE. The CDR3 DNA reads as TGTGCCAGCAGCGCCGATAGGAACGCTGAAGCTTTCTTT. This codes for CASSADRNAEAFF.

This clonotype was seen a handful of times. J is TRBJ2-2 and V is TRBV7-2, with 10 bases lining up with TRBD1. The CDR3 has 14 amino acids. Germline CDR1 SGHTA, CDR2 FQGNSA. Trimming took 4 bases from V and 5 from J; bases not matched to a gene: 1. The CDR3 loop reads CASSSGQGTGELFF. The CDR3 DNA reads TGTGCCAGCAGCTCGGGACAGGGGACCGGGGAGCTGTTTTTT.

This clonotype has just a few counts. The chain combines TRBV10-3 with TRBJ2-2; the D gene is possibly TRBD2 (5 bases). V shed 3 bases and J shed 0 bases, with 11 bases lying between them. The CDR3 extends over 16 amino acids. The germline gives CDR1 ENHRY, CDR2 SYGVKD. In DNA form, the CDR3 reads TGTGCCATCAGTGATTTCGGGAAATCGAACACCGGGGAGCTGTTTTTT. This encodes CAISDFGKSNTGELFF.

Written as DNA, the CDR3 is TGTGCCACCAGCAGCGTGATAGCGGGGACCCAGTACGTC. It is translated as CATSSVIAGTQYV. This chain connects TRBV15 to TRBJ2-7; 8 bases fit TRBD2. The CDR3 is 13 amino acids. From germline, CDR1 is LNHNV and CDR2 YYDKDF (reference sequence). Unmatched junction bases numbered 8, after V lost 3 bases and J lost 10 bases.

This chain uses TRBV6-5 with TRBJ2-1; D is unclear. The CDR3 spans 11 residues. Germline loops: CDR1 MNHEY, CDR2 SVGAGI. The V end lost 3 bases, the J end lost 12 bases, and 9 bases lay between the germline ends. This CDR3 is CASSYMSAQFF. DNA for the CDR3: TGTGCCAGCAGTTATATGAGCGCGCAGTTCTTC.

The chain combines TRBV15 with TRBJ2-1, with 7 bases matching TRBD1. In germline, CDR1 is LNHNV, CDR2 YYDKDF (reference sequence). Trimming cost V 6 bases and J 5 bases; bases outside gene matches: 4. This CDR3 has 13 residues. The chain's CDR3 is CATRPDRNNEQFF. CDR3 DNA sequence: TGTGCCACCAGACCGGACAGGAACAATGAGCAGTTCTTC.

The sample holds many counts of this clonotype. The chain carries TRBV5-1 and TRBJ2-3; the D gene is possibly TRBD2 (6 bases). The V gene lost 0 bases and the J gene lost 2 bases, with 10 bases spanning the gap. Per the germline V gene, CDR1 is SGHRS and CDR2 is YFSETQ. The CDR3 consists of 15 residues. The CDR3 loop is CASSLGSGSTDTQYF. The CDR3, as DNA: TGCGCCAGCAGCTTGGGGAGCGGGTCCACAGATACGCAGTATTTT.

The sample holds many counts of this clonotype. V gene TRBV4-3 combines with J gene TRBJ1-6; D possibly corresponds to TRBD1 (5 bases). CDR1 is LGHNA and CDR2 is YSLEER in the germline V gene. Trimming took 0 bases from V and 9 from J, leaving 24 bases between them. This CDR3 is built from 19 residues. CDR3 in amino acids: CASSQDLLGVRELGSPLHF. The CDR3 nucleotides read TGCGCCAGCAGCCAAGATTTGTTAGGGGTGAGAGAATTAGGTTCACCCCTCCACTTT.

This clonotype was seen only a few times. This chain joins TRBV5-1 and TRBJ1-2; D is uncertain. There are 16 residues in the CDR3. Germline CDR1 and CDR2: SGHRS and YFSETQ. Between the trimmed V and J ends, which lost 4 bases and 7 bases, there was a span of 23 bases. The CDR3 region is CASSQKAEASMGGYTF. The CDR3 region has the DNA TGCGCCAGCAGCCAAAAGGCGGAGGCTTCAATGGGTGGCTACACCTTC.

CDR3 residues: CASSSTGGSGETQYF. The CDR3 region has the DNA TGTGCCAGCAGCTCTACAGGGGGGTCGGGAGAGACCCAGTACTTC. The chain uses TRBV5-6 and TRBJ2-5, with 8 nucleotides matching TRBD1. The ends lost 3 bases at V and 4 bases at J; junction bases unmatched: 8. Germline V CDR1 and CDR2: SGHDT, YYEEEE. This CDR3 comprises 15 residues. Variable domain in full (rest from reference TRBV5-6 and TRBJ2-5): DAGVTQSPTHLIKTRGQQVTLRCSPKSGHDTVSWYQQALGQGPQFIFQYYEEEERQRGNFPDRFSGHQFPNYSSELNVNALLLGDSALYLCASSSTGGSGETQYFGPGTRLLVL.

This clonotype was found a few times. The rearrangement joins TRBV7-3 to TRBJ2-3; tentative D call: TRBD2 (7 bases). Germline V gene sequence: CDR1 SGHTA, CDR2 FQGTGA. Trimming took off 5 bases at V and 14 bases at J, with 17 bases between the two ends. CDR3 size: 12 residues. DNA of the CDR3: TGTGCCAGCAGCGATCTGGGAGGGGGGACGTATTTT. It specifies CASSDLGGGTYF.

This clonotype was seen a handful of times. The CDR3 here is CATRGDQKVVQETQYF. CDR3 nucleotide sequence: TGTGCCACCCGGGGGGACCAGAAGGTTGTCCAAGAGACCCAGTACTTC. J is TRBJ2-5 and V is TRBV21-1; TRBD1, the table's D call, was not compared with the DNA. TRBV21-1 is assigned pseudogene status. The CDR3 extends over 16 amino acids.

This CDR3 is CASSQEVPRIRASGGEQFF. In DNA form, the CDR3 reads TGCGCCAGCAGCCAAGAGGTACCTCGAATTAGGGCTTCTGGGGGTGAGCAGTTCTTC. The genes are TRBV4-3 and TRBJ2-1, with D possibly called TRBD1 or TRBD2 (5 bases each). CDR3 size: 19 residues. V lost 0 bases and J lost 9, with 27 bases in between. Germline V gives CDR1 LGHNA, CDR2 YSLEER.

The chain's CDR3 is CASSPYSDNQETQYF. DNA for the CDR3: TGTGCCAGCTCACCGTACTCGGATAACCAAGAGACCCAGTACTTC. V is TRBV18 and J is TRBJ2-5; D not certain. CDR1 and CDR2 (germline): KGHSH, LQKENI. The CDR3 has 15 residues. Trimming took 3 bases from V and 0 from J, leaving 11 bases between them.

CDR3: CASSPDRVSQPQHF. The CDR3 DNA reads TGTGCCAGCAGCCCCGACAGGGTCAGTCAGCCCCAGCATTTT. The chain uses TRBV6-1 and TRBJ1-5; 7 bases match TRBD1. From germline, CDR1 is MNHNS and CDR2 SASEGT. The trim removed 6 bases at V and 6 bases at J, leaving 8 bases unmatched. This CDR3 is 14 amino acids long.